The 8 T cell receptor beta chains in this list originate from one sample, sequenced in a study of blood T cell repertoires in COVID-19. Repertoires were generated with immunoSEQ multiplex PCR, while TCRdb's copy carries only in-frame clones and drops some. The sample lists 150,000 to 200,000 clones; roughly 82% were seen once. Input material: PBMCs or T cells enriched from blood (not recorded which). The receptors shown here come from an older woman with acute COVID-19.

This chain links TRBV27 with TRBJ1-4; tentatively, D is TRBD1 (5 bases). V gave up 0 bases and J gave up 7 bases, with 9 bases separating them. In germline, CDR1 is MNHEY, CDR2 SMNVEV (reference sequence). The length of the CDR3 is 14 residues. The CDR3 sequence: CASSLSGAREKLFF. CDR3 in DNA: TGTGCCAGCAGTTTATCAGGGGCCCGTGAAAAACTGTTTTTT.

The chain joins TRBV30 to TRBJ1-3; TRBD1 is a possible D gene (5 bases). The CDR3 runs to 14 residues. Germline CDR1 and CDR2: GTSNPN and SVGIG (reference sequence). V was cut by 4 bases and J by 1 base, with 11 bases left in between. CDR3 amino acids: CAWTTGSSGNTIYF. Written as DNA, the CDR3 is TGTGCCTGGACTACAGGATCATCTGGAAACACCATATATTTT.

This sequence joins TRBV12-3 or TRBV12-4 and TRBJ1-2; D remains unclear. V lost 5 bases and J 8 bases, leaving 12 bases between the germline ends. CDR3 length: 12 residues. The CDR3 bases are TGTGCCAGCAGTCCCCGACCGGGAGGCTACACCTTC. Its protein product is CASSPRPGGYTF.

The V gene is TRBV10-2, the J gene TRBJ1-3, with D unclear. V was pared by 2 bases and J by 0 bases, with 8 bases between. The CDR3 has 15 residues. Germline CDR1 WSHSY, CDR2 SAAADI. The CDR3 sequence is CASSEQADSGNTIYF. CDR3 nucleotides: TGCGCCAGCAGTGAGCAGGCCGACTCTGGAAACACCATATATTTT.

This clone was observed a few times. The rearrangement joins TRBV30 to TRBJ1-1; a possible D gene is TRBD1 (5 bases). This CDR3 is built from 12 residues. Trimming cost V 3 bases and J 10 bases, with 15 bases left between them. CDR1 is GTSNPN and CDR2 is SVGIG in the germline V gene (reference sequence). The CDR3 sequence is CAWRPYGGGAFF. For the CDR3, the DNA is TGTGCCTGGAGACCCTACGGGGGGGGAGCTTTCTTT.

V and J are TRBV5-5 and TRBJ1-1, with TRBD1 identical over 8 bases. Germline values: CDR1 SGHKS, CDR2 YYEKEE (reference sequence). The V and J ends lost 9 bases and 3 bases, in that order; junction bases with no gene match: 7. The CDR3 is made up of 13 amino acids. CDR3 nucleotide sequence: TGTGCCACCCAGGGGGCGCGGTACACTGAAGCTTTCTTT. It codes for CATQGARYTEAFF.

The V gene is TRBV11-2, the J gene TRBJ1-4, with 9 bases lining up with TRBD1. The J segment lost 6 bases and the V segment lost 10 bases, leaving 6 bases of the junction unmatched. Germline CDR1 is SGHAT and CDR2 is FQNNGV. CDR3 length: 13 residues. The CDR3 DNA follows: TGTGCCACTGGGACAGGGACGGATGAAAAACTGTTTTTT. Its translation: CATGTGTDEKLFF.

The CDR3 DNA is TGTGCCAGCGAAGGACTAGAAATAGCCAAAAACATTCAGTACTTC. Protein sequence: CASEGLEIAKNIQYF. The chain combines TRBV2 with TRBJ2-4; 7 bases agree with TRBD2. Looked up from germline, CDR1 is SNHLY and CDR2 is FYNNEI. The CDR3 covers 15 residues. Losses at the gene ends were 8 bases for V and 0 bases for J; bases not matched to a gene: 7.